The 25 T cell receptor beta chains in this list originate from one sample, sequenced in a study of cytomegalovirus exposure and HLA in healthy donors. The PCR had 60 Vbeta and 13 Jbeta primers. This table comes from immunoSEQ multiplex PCR, and its TCRdb copy is limited to in-frame clones, with some not included. The sample carries about 120,000 clones, around 81% recorded once. Specimen: PBMCs. The receptors shown here come from a woman aged 40 to 50 in good health and CMV-seronegative.

J is TRBJ2-1 and V is TRBV19; the match to TRBD2 covers 11 bases. The CDR3 is 15 residues long. From germline, CDR1 is LNHDA and CDR2 SQIVND (reference sequence). J lost 8 bases, V lost 5 bases, and 8 bases had no gene match. The chain's CDR3 is CASSRLAGPRDEQFF. The CDR3 nucleotides read TGTGCCAGTAGTCGACTAGCGGGACCGCGGGATGAGCAGTTCTTC.

This rearrangement joins TRBV11-3 to TRBJ1-2; TRBD1 might be the D (6 bases). The CDR3 contains 14 residues. Germline loops: CDR1 SGHNT, CDR2 YENEEA. The V and J ends lost 0 bases and 4 bases respectively, with 9 bases between them. DNA for the CDR3: TGTGCCAGCAGCTTAGATTACAGGGTCTATGGCTACACCTTC. Its protein is CASSLDYRVYGYTF.

This clone was picked up a small number of times. The genes are TRBV5-1 and TRBJ1-1; 8 nucleotides match TRBD1. V lost 3 bases and J lost 1; bases outside the gene matches: 5. The CDR3 has 15 residues. The germline V gene encodes CDR1 SGHRS and CDR2 YFSETQ. CDR3 in DNA: TGCGCCAGCAGCTACACCGGGACAGGGAACACTGAAGCTTTCTTT. This gives the protein CASSYTGTGNTEAFF.

The chain recombines TRBV11-2 with TRBJ1-1; maybe TRBD1 (5 bases). With 1 base removed from V and 0 bases from J, the gap between germline ends came to 9 bases. Germline lookup yields CDR1 SGHAT and CDR2 FQNNGV. CDR3 size: 15 residues. The DNA for the CDR3 is TGTGCCAGCAGCTTAGCGGGACTCTTGAACACTGAAGCTTTCTTT. Translated: CASSLAGLLNTEAFF.

This chain joins TRBV5-1 and TRBJ1-1; D is possibly TRBD1 (5 bases). CDR3 length equals 16 residues. Between the trimmed V and J ends, which lost 0 bases and 3 bases, there was a span of 15 bases. Germline loops: CDR1 SGHRS, CDR2 YFSETQ. In DNA, the CDR3 is TGCGCCAGCAGCTTGGGGGTTGGGGGAGGGGACACTGAAGCTTTCTTT. It yields the protein CASSLGVGGGDTEAFF.

This clone was recorded once. V is TRBV25-1 and J is TRBJ2-7, with D possibly TRBD2 on 5 matching bases. CDR1 is MGHDK and CDR2 is SYGVNS in the germline V gene. Trimming left V 7 bases short and J 3 bases short, with 19 bases between. The CDR3 sequence is 15 residues long. The chain's CDR3 is CASIESPRGGYEQYF. CDR3 DNA: TGTGCCAGCATAGAGAGTCCTAGAGGAGGCTACGAGCAGTACTTC.

V gene TRBV19 combines with J gene TRBJ2-7, with TRBD2 identical over 13 bases. Germline CDR1 and CDR2: LNHDA and SQIVND (reference sequence). This CDR3 is 15 amino acids long. V lost 6 bases, J lost 3 bases, and 5 bases stayed unmatched. This CDR3 is CASSLRTSGSYEQYF. The CDR3 DNA reads TGTGCCAGTAGCCTCCGGACTAGCGGGAGCTACGAGCAGTACTTC.

The V and J genes are TRBV2 and TRBJ2-1, with TRBD2 matching 12 bases. CDR3 length: 15 residues. Germline loops: CDR1 SNHLY, CDR2 FYNNEI. The J segment lost 6 bases and the V segment lost 6 bases, leaving 6 bases of the junction unmatched. CDR3 protein: CASRRLAGGPNEQFF. Written as DNA, the CDR3 is TGTGCCAGCAGACGTCTAGCGGGGGGGCCCAATGAGCAGTTCTTC. Supplemented by reference TRBV2 and TRBJ2-1, the full variable domain reads EPEVTQTPSHQVTQMGQEVILRCVPISNHLYFYWYRQILGQKVEFLVSFYNNEISEKSEIFDDQFSVERPDGSNFTLKIRSTKLEDSAMYFCASRRLAGGPNEQFFGPGTRLTVL.

Here the CDR3 DNA reads TGCGCCAGCAGCCCTGACAGGGGTCCGGGTTCAGGGGAGCTGTTTTTT. Translation gives CASSPDRGPGSGELFF. The chain carries TRBV5-1 and TRBJ2-2; TRBD1 matches 8 bases. Per the germline V gene, CDR1 is SGHRS and CDR2 is YFSETQ. This CDR3 has 16 amino acids. With 4 bases clipped from V and 8 bases from J, the junction kept 13 bases outside the gene matches.

The V and J genes are TRBV4-2 and TRBJ2-7, with D perhaps matching TRBD2 (5 bases). Per germline, CDR1 LGHNA and CDR2 YNFKEQ. Trimming shortened V by 0 bases and J by 0 bases, and 9 bases separated the two germline ends. The CDR3 runs 15 residues. CDR3 amino acids: CASSQDLGVSYEQYF. CDR3 in DNA: TGTGCCAGCAGCCAAGATCTCGGGGTCTCCTACGAGCAGTACTTC.

The chain uses TRBV30 and TRBJ2-3, with 15 bases matching TRBD2. CDR3 length equals 16 residues. From germline, CDR1 is GTSNPN and CDR2 SVGIG (reference sequence). J was trimmed by 6 bases and V by 4 bases; bases with no gene match: 8. For the CDR3, the DNA is TGTGCCTGGACCCTTGGACTAGCGGGGGGGCCTGATACGCAGTATTTT. As protein: CAWTLGLAGGPDTQYF.

The chain employs TRBV7-3 and TRBJ2-1; weak D call: TRBD2 (5 bases). Between the trimmed V and J ends, which lost 5 bases and 0 bases, there was a span of 14 bases. This CDR3 comprises 16 residues. CDR1 and CDR2 from the germline V gene are SGHTA and FQGTGA. The CDR3 DNA is TGTGCCAGCAGCCTCCGACGAGGGCCCTCCTACAATGAGCAGTTCTTC. The encoded protein is CASSLRRGPSYNEQFF. Full variable domain (outside the CDR3, taken from reference TRBV7-3 and TRBJ2-1): GAGVSQTPSNKVTEKGKYVELRCDPISGHTALYWYRQSLGQGPEFLIYFQGTGAADDSGLPNDRFFAVRPEGSVSTLKIQRTERGDSAVYLCASSLRRGPSYNEQFFGPGTRLTVL.

This clone appeared a few times. For the CDR3, the DNA is TGCGCCAGCAGGTTGACTAGCTGGGGAAACAATGAGCAGTTCTTC. It is translated as CASRLTSWGNNEQFF. The chain links TRBV5-1 to TRBJ2-1; 7 bases line up with TRBD2. The V gene end was trimmed by 5 bases and the J gene end by 5 bases; junction bases not matched to a gene: 10. Germline V lookup: CDR1 SGHRS, CDR2 YFSETQ. This CDR3 has 15 residues.

This clone showed up just a few times. The chain recombines TRBV10-3 with TRBJ1-2; perhaps TRBD1 as D (5 bases). Trimming cost V 10 bases and J 7 bases, with 25 bases left between them. CDR1 ENHRY and CDR2 SYGVKD come from the germline V gene. The CDR3 has 15 amino acids. The CDR3, as DNA: TGTGCCACCGGTCTGGGGCAGGGTCCCACGGGTGGCTACACCTTC. As protein: CATGLGQGPTGGYTF.

This chain connects TRBV2 to TRBJ2-1; maybe TRBD1 (6 bases). V lost 11 bases to trimming and J lost 5 bases, with 19 bases between them. Germline CDR1 is SNHLY and CDR2 is FYNNEI. The CDR3 loop spans 14 amino acids. The CDR3 loop reads CACTGQGSNNEQFF. For the CDR3, the DNA is TGTGCCTGCACGGGGCAGGGGAGCAACAATGAGCAGTTCTTC.

The chain employs TRBV4-2 and TRBJ2-1; TRBD2 matches at 7 bases. V lost 0 bases to trimming and J lost 5 bases; unmatched junction nucleotides: 7. This CDR3 has 16 residues. Germline lookup yields CDR1 LGHNA and CDR2 YNFKEQ. CDR3 bases: TGTGCCAGCAGCCAAGATCTATCGGCGGGGGACAATGAGCAGTTCTTC. The encoded protein is CASSQDLSAGDNEQFF.

The V call is TRBV19, the J call TRBJ2-7, with 8 bases that match TRBD1. The CDR3 is 14 amino acids. Germline CDR1 LNHDA, CDR2 SQIVND (reference sequence). V shed 5 bases and J 2 bases; nucleotides not matched to a gene: 5. Here the CDR3 reads CASSAGQGPYEQYF. CDR3 coding DNA: TGTGCCAGTAGTGCAGGACAGGGACCCTACGAGCAGTACTTC.

The chain uses TRBV11-2 and TRBJ1-2, with a possible D match to TRBD1 (6 bases). Germline V gives CDR1 SGHAT, CDR2 FQNNGV. Trimming stripped 6 bases from V and 2 bases from J, with 22 bases between. The CDR3 is 17 amino acids. The CDR3, as DNA: TGTGCCAGCAGATGGGCAGTCGGGGGGGCGGAGAACTATGGCTACACCTTC. This sequence encodes CASRWAVGGAENYGYTF.

The rearrangement joins TRBV6-1 to TRBJ1-3; D uncertain. The CDR3 length is 15 residues. The V gene lost 6 bases and the J gene lost 7 bases, with 19 bases spanning the gap. Per the germline V gene, CDR1 is MNHNS and CDR2 is SASEGT. The CDR3 DNA follows: TGTGCCAGCAGACCATTACAGACCGGCAGGAACACCATATATTTT. Its protein product is CASRPLQTGRNTIYF.

This chain uses TRBV5-1 with TRBJ1-3, with 7 bases that match TRBD1. The CDR3 length is 15 residues. From germline, CDR1 is SGHRS and CDR2 YFSETQ. With 0 bases clipped from V and 0 bases from J, the junction kept 0 bases outside the gene matches. The CDR3 coding sequence is TGCGCCAGCAGCTTGGAGGGGGCCTCTGGAAACACCATATATTTT. Amino acids: CASSLEGASGNTIYF.

V gene TRBV5-4 combines with J gene TRBJ1-1; 9 nucleotides align to TRBD1. V shed 5 bases and J 2 bases; nucleotides not matched to a gene: 4. Germline V gene lookup returns CDR1 SGHNT and CDR2 YYREEE (reference sequence). CDR3 length equals 14 residues. In DNA form, the CDR3 reads TGTGCCAGCAGACAGACAGGGGGAAACACTGAAGCTTTCTTT. Translating gives CASRQTGGNTEAFF.

This clone was seen a handful of times. Written as DNA, the CDR3 is TGTGCCAGCAGAGATGACAGCCGTCATGGCTACACCTTC. It translates to CASRDDSRHGYTF. The chain links TRBV2 to TRBJ1-2; possible D gene TRBD1, 5 bases. The germline V gene encodes CDR1 SNHLY and CDR2 FYNNEI. The CDR3 length is 13 residues. Trimming shortened V by 6 bases and J by 6 bases, and 14 bases separated the two germline ends.

For this clone: At the DNA level, this CDR3 is encoded by other sequences in the same sample as well. V usage is TRBV28 and J usage is TRBJ2-7; D perhaps matches TRBD2 (6 bases). Germline assignment: CDR1 MDHEN and CDR2 SYDVKM. Deletions cut 3 bases from V and 2 bases from J, with 11 bases between. The CDR3 is made up of 14 amino acids. CDR3 amino acids: CASSFGGLAYEQYF. CDR3 in DNA: TGTGCCAGCAGTTTTGGAGGGCTAGCCTACGAGCAGTACTTC.

This clone came up a few times. The J gene is TRBJ1-5, the V gene TRBV6-5, with D tentatively TRBD1 (5 bases). Trimming shortened V by 9 bases and J by 7 bases, and 13 bases separated the two germline ends. The CDR3 runs 12 residues. The germline V gene encodes CDR1 MNHEY and CDR2 SVGAGI. The CDR3 DNA reads as TGTGCCAGATGTATGGGGCCCCAGCCCCAGCATTTT. It encodes CARCMGPQPQHF.

This clone came up a few times. The rearrangement joins TRBV6-5 to TRBJ1-3, with D tentatively TRBD1 (6 bases). Germline values: CDR1 MNHEY, CDR2 SVGAGI. The V gene lost 2 bases and the J gene lost 2 bases, with 10 bases spanning the gap. The CDR3 length is 15 residues. Written as DNA, the CDR3 is TGTGCCAGCAGTTACGCACCAGGGGCTGGAAACACCATATATTTT. Translated: CASSYAPGAGNTIYF.